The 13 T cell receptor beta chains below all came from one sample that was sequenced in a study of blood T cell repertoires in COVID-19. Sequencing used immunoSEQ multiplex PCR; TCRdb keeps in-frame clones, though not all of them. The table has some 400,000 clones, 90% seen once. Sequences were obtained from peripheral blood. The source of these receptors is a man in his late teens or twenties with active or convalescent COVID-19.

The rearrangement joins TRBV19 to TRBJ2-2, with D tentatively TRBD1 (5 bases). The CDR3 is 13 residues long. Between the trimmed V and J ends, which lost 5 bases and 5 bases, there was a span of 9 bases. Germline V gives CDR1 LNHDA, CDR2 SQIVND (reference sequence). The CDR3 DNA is TGTGCCAGTAGTCCTCAGGGAACCGGGGAGCTGTTTTTT. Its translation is CASSPQGTGELFF.

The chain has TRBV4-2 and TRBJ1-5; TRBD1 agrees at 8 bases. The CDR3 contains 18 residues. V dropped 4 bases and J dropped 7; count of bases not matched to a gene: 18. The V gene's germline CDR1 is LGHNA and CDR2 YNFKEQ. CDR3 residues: CASSRETHGTGGGQPQHF. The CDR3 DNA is TGTGCCAGCAGCCGAGAAACACATGGAACAGGGGGTGGGCAGCCCCAGCATTTT.

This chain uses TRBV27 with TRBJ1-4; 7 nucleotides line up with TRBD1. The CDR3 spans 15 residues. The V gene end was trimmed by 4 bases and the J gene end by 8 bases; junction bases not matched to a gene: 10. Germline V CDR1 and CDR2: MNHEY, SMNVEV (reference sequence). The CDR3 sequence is CASSYTQGVGEKLFF. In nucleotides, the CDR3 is TGTGCCAGCAGTTATACCCAGGGGGTCGGCGAAAAACTGTTTTTT.

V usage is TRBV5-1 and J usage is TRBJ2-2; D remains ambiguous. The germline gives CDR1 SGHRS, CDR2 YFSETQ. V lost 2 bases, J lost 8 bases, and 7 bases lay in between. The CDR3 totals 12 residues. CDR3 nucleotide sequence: TGCGCCAGCAGCTTAGGAGAGGGGGAGCTGTTTTTT. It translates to CASSLGEGELFF.

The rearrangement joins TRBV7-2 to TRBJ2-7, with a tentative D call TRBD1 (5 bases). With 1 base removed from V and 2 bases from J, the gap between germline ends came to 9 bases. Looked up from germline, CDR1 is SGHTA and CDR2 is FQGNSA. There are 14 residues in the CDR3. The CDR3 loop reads CASSLVDSAYEQYF. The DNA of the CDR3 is TGTGCCAGCAGCTTAGTTGACAGCGCCTACGAGCAGTACTTC.

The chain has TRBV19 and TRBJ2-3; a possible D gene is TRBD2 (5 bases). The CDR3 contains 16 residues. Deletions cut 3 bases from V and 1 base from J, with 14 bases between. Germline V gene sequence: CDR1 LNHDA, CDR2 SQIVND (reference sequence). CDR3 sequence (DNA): TGTGCCAGTAGTATGGTGGCCGGAGGTGGCACAGATACGCAGTATTTT. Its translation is CASSMVAGGGTDTQYF.

The CDR3 here is CASKITGGISYEQYF. CDR3 nucleotide sequence: TGTGCCAGCAAAATAACAGGGGGGATCTCCTACGAGCAGTACTTC. The chain combines TRBV6-5 with TRBJ2-7, with 8 positions matching TRBD1. The CDR3 is 15 residues long. CDR1 is MNHEY and CDR2 is SVGAGI in the germline V gene. Trimming removed 7 bases from V and 0 bases from J; junction bases left unmatched: 8.

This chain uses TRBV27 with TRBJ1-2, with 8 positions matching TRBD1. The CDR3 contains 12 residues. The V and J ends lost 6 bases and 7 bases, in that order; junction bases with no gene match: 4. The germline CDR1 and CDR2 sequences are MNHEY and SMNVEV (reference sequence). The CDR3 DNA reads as TGTGCCAGCAGGCGACAGGGGTTTGGCTACACCTTC. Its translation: CASRRQGFGYTF.

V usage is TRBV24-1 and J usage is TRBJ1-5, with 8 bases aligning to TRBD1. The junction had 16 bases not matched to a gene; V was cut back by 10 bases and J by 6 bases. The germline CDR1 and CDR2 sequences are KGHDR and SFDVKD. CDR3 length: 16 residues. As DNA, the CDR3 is TGTGCCACGAAAACCAGGGGGCGAAGTGCGGGTCAGCCCCAGCATTTT. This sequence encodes CATKTRGRSAGQPQHF.

CDR3 region: CASSIPPGINQPQHF. The CDR3 DNA reads as TGTGCCAGTAGTATTCCCCCAGGGATCAATCAGCCCCAGCATTTT. The rearrangement uses TRBV19 and TRBJ1-5, with D maybe TRBD1 (5 bases). Germline V CDR1 and CDR2: LNHDA, SQIVND (reference sequence). The CDR3 runs 15 residues. The ends were cut back, 3 bases at V and 3 bases at J, with 12 bases in the middle.

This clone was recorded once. The CDR3 spells CASSFTGGEQFF. The DNA for the CDR3 is TGTGCCAGCAGTTTTACAGGGGGTGAGCAGTTCTTC. This chain uses TRBV12-3 or TRBV12-4 with TRBJ2-1, with 8 bases that match TRBD1. Trimming cost V 3 bases and J 9 bases; bases outside gene matches: 1. The CDR3 loop spans 12 amino acids.

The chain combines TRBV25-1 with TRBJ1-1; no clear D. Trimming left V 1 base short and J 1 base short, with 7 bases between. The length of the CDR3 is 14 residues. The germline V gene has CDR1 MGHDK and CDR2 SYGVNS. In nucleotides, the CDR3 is TGTGCCAGCAGTGAATTTTCTACGAACACTGAAGCTTTCTTT. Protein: CASSEFSTNTEAFF. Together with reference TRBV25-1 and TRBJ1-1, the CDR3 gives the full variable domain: EADIYQTPRYLVIGTGKKITLECSQTMGHDKMYWYQQDPGMELHLIHYSYGVNSTEKGDLSSESTVSRIRTEHFPLTLESARPSHTSQYLCASSEFSTNTEAFFGQGTRLTVV.

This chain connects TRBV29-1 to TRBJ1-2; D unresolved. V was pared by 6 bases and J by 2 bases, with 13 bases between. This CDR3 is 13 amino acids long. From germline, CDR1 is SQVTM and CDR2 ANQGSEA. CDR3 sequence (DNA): TGCAGCGTCGCCGGGGTAGCCAACTATGGCTACACCTTC. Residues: CSVAGVANYGYTF.